Presented here are 22 T cell receptor beta chains from one specimen sequenced in a study of T-cell memory formation after mild COVID-19. TCRdb ran MiXCR on the 5' RACE reads and lists one entry per CDR3 protein. Altogether approximately 340,000 distinct CDR3 sequences are present, 10% to 15% being singletons, with the ten largest covering about a fifth. Sequencing was performed on PBMCs or a T cell subset sorted from them (not recorded which). All receptors come from a young man who had mild COVID-19 (a few samples of this study predate the infection). Cell type and time point are not known.

The table lists this clonotype with a few counts. One base away lies a much larger clone, so this may be a sequencing read error. This rearrangement joins TRBV5-5 to TRBJ2-3; D not certain. CDR1 is SGHKS, CDR2 YYEKEE, per germline (reference sequence). There are 15 residues in the CDR3. CDR3 protein: CASSLHGILTDTPYF. The DNA for the CDR3 is TGTGCCAGCAGCTTGCATGGCATCCTCACAGATACGCCGTATTTT.

This clonotype was seen a few times. CDR3 bases: TGTGCCAGCACCAGTCGGAACACTGAAGCTTTCTTT. Encoded protein: CASTSRNTEAFF. This chain links TRBV7-2 with TRBJ1-1; D unresolved. The CDR3 spans 12 residues. Per germline, CDR1 SGHTA and CDR2 FQGNSA. Trimming stripped 7 bases from V and 1 base from J, with 7 bases between.

For the CDR3, the DNA is TGTGCCAGCAGCGTACAGGGGCCCTCCCTCACAGATACGCAGTATTTT. This translates into CASSVQGPSLTDTQYF. V and J are TRBV7-2 and TRBJ2-3, with TRBD1 matching 7 bases. Germline trimming cut 5 bases from V and 2 bases from J; bases unmatched to any gene: 10. The CDR3 loop spans 16 amino acids. CDR1 and CDR2 from the germline V gene are SGHTA and FQGNSA.

The rearrangement uses TRBV11-3 and TRBJ2-1; D uncertain. Trimming pared 5 bases from V and 8 bases from J, leaving 10 bases between. The germline V gene has CDR1 SGHNT and CDR2 YENEEA. This CDR3 contains 12 residues. The CDR3 reads CASSARWDEQFF. CDR3 sequence (DNA): TGTGCCAGCAGCGCCCGATGGGATGAGCAGTTCTTC. Full variable domain (missing parts from reference TRBV11-3 and TRBJ2-1): EAGVVQSPRYKIIEKKQPVAFWCNPISGHNTLYWYLQNLGQGPELLIRYENEEAVDDSQLPKDRFSAERLKGVDSTLKIQPAELGDSAVYLCASSARWDEQFFGPGTRLTVL.

The chain is built from TRBV20-1 and TRBJ1-1; no reliable D call. V lost 1 base and J lost 4, with 10 bases in between. Germline lookup yields CDR1 DFQATT and CDR2 SNEGSKA (reference sequence). The CDR3 length is 13 residues. CDR3 DNA sequence: TGCAGTGCTAGAGGGGCGTGGGGCACTGAAGCTTTCTTT. Encoded protein: CSARGAWGTEAFF.

J is TRBJ2-5 and V is TRBV7-8; the D is unclear. Between the trimmed V and J ends, which lost 1 base and 1 base, there was a span of 19 bases. Per germline, CDR1 SGHVS and CDR2 FQNEAQ. The CDR3 extends over 18 amino acids. In nucleotides, the CDR3 is TGTGCCAGCAGCTTAGTCCTCGACCCCCATCTCGTCCAAGAGACCCAGTACTTC. This gives the protein CASSLVLDPHLVQETQYF.

This chain joins TRBV7-6 and TRBJ2-1; D is uncertain. There are 12 residues in the CDR3. Trimming removed 5 bases at V and 7 bases at J, with 9 bases between. Germline V CDR1 and CDR2: SGHVS, FNYEAQ. The CDR3 bases are TGTGCCAGCAGCAGAGTTGGGAATGAGCAGTTCTTC. Protein product: CASSRVGNEQFF.

This clonotype showed up just a few times. The rearrangement uses TRBV12-3 or TRBV12-4 and TRBJ2-5; the match to TRBD2 covers 7 bases. The ends lost 8 bases at V and 4 bases at J; junction bases unmatched: 7. CDR3 size: 13 residues. The CDR3 DNA reads as TGTGCCAGCGGCGACCCGGGGGGAGAGACCCAGTACTTC. Its protein product is CASGDPGGETQYF.

The genes are TRBV6-2 or TRBV6-3 and TRBJ2-4; D is possibly TRBD1 (6 bases). The V end was cut by 4 bases, the J end by 7 bases, with 14 bases between. CDR1 is MNHEY and CDR2 is SVGEGT in the germline V gene. The CDR3 totals 14 residues. CDR3 in amino acids: CASSSWGPRNIQYF. The CDR3 coding sequence is TGTGCCAGCAGTTCTTGGGGGCCGAGGAACATTCAGTACTTC.

The chain couples TRBV20-1 to TRBJ2-3; the match to TRBD2 covers 10 bases. Per the germline V gene, CDR1 is DFQATT and CDR2 is SNEGSKA (reference sequence). V trimming: 5 bases; J trimming: 5 bases; junction bases outside the gene matches: 7. The CDR3 has 14 amino acids. The DNA for the CDR3 is TGCAGTGCTCCAACTAGCGGGGTCAGAGATACGCAGTATTTT. This translates into CSAPTSGVRDTQYF.

The chain employs TRBV4-1 and TRBJ2-3, with TRBD2 matching 7 bases. The CDR3 sequence is 15 residues long. Losses at the gene ends were 6 bases for V and 3 bases for J; bases not matched to a gene: 9. The germline V gene encodes CDR1 MGHRA and CDR2 YSYEKL. The CDR3 coding sequence is TGCGCCAGCAGTCTAGCGGCTTTTTTAACAGATACGCAGTATTTT. It encodes CASSLAAFLTDTQYF.

The chain recombines TRBV7-9 with TRBJ2-3; 10 bases align to TRBD2. The ends lost 5 bases at V and 14 bases at J; junction bases unmatched: 10. CDR1 SEHNR and CDR2 FQNEAQ come from the germline V gene (reference sequence). The CDR3 covers 13 residues. CDR3 nucleotide sequence: TGTGCCAGCAGCGAAGCGGGGGGGGGCGGACTGTATTTT. This translates into CASSEAGGGGLYF.

The chain recombines TRBV6-5 with TRBJ1-1; a weak D match, TRBD1 (6 bases). The CDR3 spans 13 residues. Germline assignment: CDR1 MNHEY and CDR2 SVGAGI. Trimming cost V 6 bases and J 5 bases, with 13 bases left between them. The CDR3, as DNA: TGTGCCAGCAGCCAGGGGACGGGTACTGAAGCTTTCTTT. Its translation is CASSQGTGTEAFF.

This clonotype was observed a handful of times. This chain uses TRBV20-1 with TRBJ2-5; D is tentatively TRBD1 or TRBD2 (6 bases each). With 6 bases removed from V and 6 bases from J, the gap between germline ends came to 20 bases. The CDR3 contains 14 residues. Germline V gene data show CDR1 as DFQATT and CDR2 as SNEGSKA (reference sequence). CDR3 DNA sequence: TGCAGTGCGACCACCGGGGGCACCGGGAAGACCCAGTACTTC. This encodes CSATTGGTGKTQYF.

The rearrangement uses TRBV7-2 and TRBJ2-7; 8 bases are shared with TRBD1. Trimming took 5 bases from V and 3 from J; bases not matched to a gene: 9. CDR1 and CDR2 (germline): SGHTA, FQGNSA. This CDR3 region has 15 residues. CDR3 coding DNA: TGTGCCAGCAGCCCGACAGGGGAACCCCTCTACGAGCAGTACTTC. Protein: CASSPTGEPLYEQYF.

This clonotype was detected a few times. CDR3 DNA: TGTGCCAGCAGCCAATCGGAGACCCAGTACTTC. Amino acids: CASSQSETQYF. The rearrangement links TRBV14 to TRBJ2-5; D ambiguous. Germline values: CDR1 SGHDN, CDR2 FVKESK. This CDR3 spans 11 amino acids. V gave up 2 bases and J gave up 5 bases, with 3 bases separating them.

This clonotype occurred a few times. The chain links TRBV7-2 to TRBJ2-1; 9 positions agree with TRBD2. The ends lost 3 bases at V and 6 bases at J; junction bases unmatched: 6. Germline CDR1 is SGHTA and CDR2 is FQGNSA. The CDR3 is made up of 15 amino acids. The CDR3 protein is CASSLGGGAGNEQFF. DNA of the CDR3: TGTGCCAGCAGCTTGGGCGGGGGGGCCGGCAATGAGCAGTTCTTC.

V and J are TRBV5-1 and TRBJ2-6; D remains ambiguous. Germline loops: CDR1 SGHRS, CDR2 YFSETQ. V shed 5 bases and J shed 0 bases, with 15 bases lying between them. The CDR3 length is 17 residues. The CDR3 DNA reads as TGCGCCAGCAGGGTTACGGAAAACCTCTCTGGGGCCAACGTCCTGACTTTC. Translation gives CASRVTENLSGANVLTF.

In its sample, this clonotype was seen a few times. The rearrangement uses TRBV27 and TRBJ2-3; D is perhaps TRBD1 or TRBD2 (5 bases each). Germline V CDR1 and CDR2: MNHEY, SMNVEV (reference sequence). The CDR3 covers 15 residues. Trimming took 7 bases from V and 1 from J, leaving 15 bases between them. In nucleotides, the CDR3 is TGTGCCAGCACTGCACTAGGGGCCCGCACAGATACGCAGTATTTT. As protein: CASTALGARTDTQYF.

In this sample, this clonotype turned up a few times. V gene TRBV19 combines with J gene TRBJ1-5; the match to TRBD1 covers 7 bases. The length of the CDR3 is 18 residues. The V gene's germline CDR1 is LNHDA and CDR2 SQIVND (reference sequence). Losses at the gene ends were 4 bases for V and 4 bases for J; bases not matched to a gene: 16. CDR3 loop: CASSNRQGPARSNQPQHF. CDR3 nucleotides: TGTGCCAGTAGTAACAGACAGGGTCCTGCTCGATCTAATCAGCCCCAGCATTTT.

This chain connects TRBV15 to TRBJ1-5, with unresolved D. The CDR3 loop spans 16 amino acids. V lost 0 bases to trimming and J lost 0 bases, with 9 bases between them. The germline gives CDR1 LNHNV, CDR2 YYDKDF (reference sequence). The CDR3 nucleotides are TGTGCCACCAGCAGAGATTCAGAATATAGCAATCAGCCCCAGCATTTT. This codes for CATSRDSEYSNQPQHF. Combining the CDR3 with reference TRBV15 and TRBJ1-5 gives the whole variable domain DAMVIQNPRYQVTQFGKPVTLSCSQTLNHNVMYWYQQKSSQAPKLLFHYYDKDFNNEADTPDNFQSRRPNTSFCFLDIRSPGLGDTAMYLCATSRDSEYSNQPQHFGDGTRLSIL.

This clonotype occurred many times. The chain employs TRBV12-3 or TRBV12-4 and TRBJ2-7, with 9 bases that match TRBD1. V dropped 5 bases and J dropped 0; count of bases not matched to a gene: 8. The CDR3 consists of 16 residues. CDR3 loop: CASSPLPGQGSYEQYF. CDR3 in DNA: TGTGCCAGCAGTCCCCTTCCGGGACAGGGCTCCTACGAGCAGTACTTC.